These T cell receptor beta chains were read from a single sample in a study of shared clonotypes between healthy human individuals. Measured with immunoSEQ multiplex PCR; TCRdb has only the in-frame clones, and not every one. The top ten hold roughly 1% of the sample, which has around 2,000,000 clones, about 95% seen once. The sample consisted of naive CD8+ T cells sorted from blood. Receptors originate from a man aged 18 to 35 in good health. The CDR3 runs from the conserved cysteine through the conserved F or W. A D gene is named only where the DNA matches it firmly. Clone size is given for some rows only: seen once, a few or many times, or a class if the clone is expanded.

13,TRBV14,once,TRBJ2-6,-,TGTGCCGTCAGGCCGCAAGGGGCCAACGTCCTGACTTTC,CAVRPQGANVLTF
13,TRBV28,-,TRBJ1-2,-,TGTGCCAGCAGTTTAGGGGAGCTTATCGAGGGGACCTTC,CASSLGELIEGTF
15,TRBV15,-,TRBJ2-1,-,TGTGCCACCAGCAGACGGCAGGAGGTTCGTAATGAGCAGTTCTTC,CATSRRQEVRNEQFF
15,TRBV4-3,-,TRBJ1-2,-,TGCGCCAGCAGCCAAGATTTTGAGGGCCTCTATGGCTACACCTTC,CASSQDFEGLYGYTF
16,TRBV2,-,TRBJ1-5,-,TGTGCCAGCAGTGAGATGACACCACTAAGCAATCAGCCCCAGCATTTT,CASSEMTPLSNQPQHF
17,TRBV28,-,TRBJ1-6,-,TGTGCCAGCAGTTTGGCCGGGGGGGGACTCGTAGGTTCACCCCTCCACTTT,CASSLAGGGLVGSPLHF
18,TRBV15,once,TRBJ1-6,-,TGTGCCACCAGCAGGGAAGAGATCCGGGGGCAAGGGAATTCACCCCTCCACTTT,CATSREEIRGQGNSPLHF
14,TRBV30,-,TRBJ2-5,-,TGTGCCTGTCATTACGAGGGGGGACAGGAGACCCAGTACTTC,CACHYEGGQETQYF
13,TRBV27,-,TRBJ2-3,-,TGTGCCAGCCGGGGGCATAACACAGATACGCAGTATTTT,CASRGHNTDTQYF
15,TRBV4-2,-,TRBJ2-7,-,TGTGCCAGCAGCTTCGGGGTAGCCTCCTCCTACGAGCAGTACTTC,CASSFGVASSYEQYF
16,TRBV27,-,TRBJ2-1,TRBD2,TGTGCCAGCAGTTTTGCTAGCGGGAGTCTCTACAATGAGCAGTTCTTC,CASSFASGSLYNEQFF
14,TRBV7-6,-,TRBJ2-3,TRBD1,TGTGCCAGCAGCGAGGACAGGGGGAGAGATACGCAGTATTTT,CASSEDRGRDTQYF
14,TRBV11-2,-,TRBJ2-7,TRBD2,TGTGCCAGCAGCTCGGGGACTAGCGGCTACGAGCAGTACTTC,CASSSGTSGYEQYF
15,TRBV11-3,-,TRBJ2-1,-,TGTGCCAGCAGCTTAGAACGGGACGGGTACAATGAGCAGTTCTTC,CASSLERDGYNEQFF
14,TRBV4-1,-,TRBJ2-7,-,TGCGCCAGCAGCCAAGGGGTGCGGGACTACGAGCAGTACTTC,CASSQGVRDYEQYF
17,TRBV7-8,-,TRBJ2-3,-,TGTGCCAGCAGCTTAGAGGAGGCGGCCCCTAGCACAGATACGCAGTATTTT,CASSLEEAAPSTDTQYF
14,TRBV10-3,-,TRBJ2-3,-,TGTGCCATCAGTGTAGCACAAGGGGTAGATACGCAGTATTTT,CAISVAQGVDTQYF
14,TRBV4-1,-,TRBJ2-5,-,TGCGCCAGCAGCCAAGTCGGGGGTCAAGAGACCCAGTACTTC,CASSQVGGQETQYF
16,TRBV10-3,-,TRBJ2-7,TRBD2,TGTGCCATCAGTGAAAGGGGTAGCGGGAGTAAGTACGAGCAGTACTTC,CAISERGSGSKYEQYF
16,TRBV5-1,-,TRBJ2-7,-,TGCGCCAGCAGCCCCCCCGCGGTAGCGGATACCTACGAGCAGTACTTC,CASSPPAVADTYEQYF
14,TRBV6-4,-,TRBJ1-1,-,TGTGCCAGCAGTGAATTTATGGGGGGCACTGAAGCTTTCTTT,CASSEFMGGTEAFF
13,TRBV30,-,TRBJ2-7,TRBD1,TGTGCCTGGGATACCGGGACAGCCTACGAGCAGTACTTC,CAWDTGTAYEQYF
16,TRBV28,-,TRBJ2-7,TRBD1,TGTGCCAGCAGTTTTTCGGGTTGGGACAGCTCCTACGAGCAGTACTTC,CASSFSGWDSSYEQYF
14,TRBV2,-,TRBJ1-6,TRBD1,TGTGCCAGGCGACAGGGGGCTTCCAATTCACCCCTCCACTTT,CARRQGASNSPLHF
17,TRBV10-2,once,TRBJ1-2,TRBD1,TGCGCCAGCACCCCCGAAGAATACCAGGGGGGCAACTATGGCTACACCTTC,CASTPEEYQGGNYGYTF
16,TRBV7-8,-,TRBJ2-1,TRBD2,TGTGCCAGCAGCTTACGACTAGCGGGGAACTACAATGAGCAGTTCTTC,CASSLRLAGNYNEQFF
16,TRBV27,once,TRBJ2-7,-,TGTGCCAGCAGTTTATCGGGGGGGCTACTGGGCTACGAGCAGTACTTC,CASSLSGGLLGYEQYF
14,TRBV19,-,TRBJ1-1,-,TGTGCCAGTAGTACCCAGACCTATACCACTGAAGCTTTCTTT,CASSTQTYTTEAFF
14,TRBV27,-,TRBJ2-3,-,TGTGCCAGGGGCTGTAGCGGTTACACAGATACGCAGTATTTT,CARGCSGYTDTQYF
16,TRBV21-1,-,TRBJ2-5,-,TGTGCCAGCAGCAACCTAAAGCGGACAGGGGGCGAGACCCAGTACTTC,CASSNLKRTGGETQYF
12,TRBV2,-,TRBJ2-1,-,TGTGCCAGCAGTCCGGGCCACCTCGAGCAGTTCTTC,CASSPGHLEQFF
11,TRBV6-6,-,TRBJ2-7,-,TGTGCCAGCAGTTACACCGGCGAGCAGTACTTC,CASSYTGEQYF
13,TRBV28,-,TRBJ2-5,-,TGTGCCAGCAGTTTACCCGGGGGAGAGACCCAGTACTTC,CASSLPGGETQYF
12,TRBV7-9,-,TRBJ2-1,-,TGTGCCAGCAGCTTTGAGACGGTTGAGCAGTTCTTC,CASSFETVEQFF
15,TRBV27,-,TRBJ2-1,TRBD2,TGTGCCAGCAGTAACGGACTAGCGGCGGCGGGTGAGCAGTTCTTC,CASSNGLAAAGEQFF
11,TRBV11-2,-,TRBJ2-5,-,TGTGCCAGCAGCTTAGTCGAGACCCAGTACTTC,CASSLVETQYF
15,TRBV5-1,-,TRBJ1-1,-,TGCGCCAGCAGCTTTTCCAGTCAGCTGAACACTGAAGCTTTCTTT,CASSFSSQLNTEAFF
14,TRBV6-5,-,TRBJ2-1,-,TGTGCCAGCAGCGAACTCAGCTCCTACAATGAGCAGTTCTTC,CASSELSSYNEQFF
19,TRBV2,-,TRBJ2-3,TRBD2,TGTGCCAGCAGTGATCAACTAGCGGGAGGGCCCGGTTGGACAGATACGCAGTATTTT,CASSDQLAGGPGWTDTQYF
15,TRBV30,once,TRBJ2-7,-,TGTGCCTGGACCGTGGGGGCAGGATCTTCCTACGAGCAGTACTTC,CAWTVGAGSSYEQYF
17,TRBV4-1,-,TRBJ2-1,TRBD1,TGCGCCAGCAGCCATGGGATGGGGGGACAGGGTATCAATGAGCAGTTCTTC,CASSHGMGGQGINEQFF
14,TRBV30,once,TRBJ1-4,-,TGTGCCTGGACCTGGGGCGCGGCTAATGAAAAACTGTTTTTT,CAWTWGAANEKLFF
13,TRBV4-3,-,TRBJ2-1,-,TGCGCCAGCAGCCAAGAGGCGGGGCAAGCGCAGTTCTTC,CASSQEAGQAQFF
17,TRBV25-1,once,TRBJ2-2,TRBD2,TGTGCCAGCAGTGAATCGCTGGCTAGCGGACACACCGGGGAGCTGTTTTTT,CASSESLASGHTGELFF
14,TRBV19,-,TRBJ2-1,-,TGTGCCAGTAGTATTCGGGGGCGGTTGAATGAGCAGTTCTTC,CASSIRGRLNEQFF
14,TRBV11-2,-,TRBJ2-7,TRBD2,TGTGCCAGCAGCTTCGGGACTAAAAACTACGAGCAGTACTTC,CASSFGTKNYEQYF
14,TRBV27,-,TRBJ2-7,-,TGTGCCAGCAGTTTATCGGGGACCCCCTACGAGCAGTACTTC,CASSLSGTPYEQYF
15,TRBV9,-,TRBJ1-5,-,TGTGCCAGCAGCGTAGGGGCAGATCCCAATCAGCCCCAGCATTTT,CASSVGADPNQPQHF
15,TRBV6-5,-,TRBJ2-7,-,TGTGCCAGCAGTTACGAAGAGGTCTCGGTGGGGGAGCAGTACTTC,CASSYEEVSVGEQYF
14,TRBV5-4,-,TRBJ2-7,-,TGTGCCAGCAGCCTAGGGACATTATACAGCGAGCAGTACTTC,CASSLGTLYSEQYF
13,TRBV29-1,-,TRBJ2-3,TRBD2,TGCAGCGTTGTCCTAGCGGATGTAGGTACGCAGTATTTT,CSVVLADVGTQYF
15,TRBV30,-,TRBJ2-2,TRBD1,TGTGCCTGGAGTGTAGGGACAGGGACGGTCGGGGAGCTGTTTTTT,CAWSVGTGTVGELFF
14,TRBV5-6,-,TRBJ2-7,-,TGTGCCAGCAGCTTCGACAGAGGCTCCTACGAGCAGTACTTC,CASSFDRGSYEQYF
13,TRBV7-9,-,TRBJ1-1,-,TGTGCCAGCAGCTTAACGGTGATTACTGAAGCTTTCTTT,CASSLTVITEAFF
15,TRBV7-2,-,TRBJ2-3,-,TGTGCCAGCAGCTTAGGCCCAGGGCTCACAGATACGCAGTATTTT,CASSLGPGLTDTQYF
15,TRBV6-5,-,TRBJ2-2,-,TGTGCCAGCAGTCCCGAGAGTGGGGGCGACGGGGAGCTGTTTTTT,CASSPESGGDGELFF
15,TRBV5-6,-,TRBJ1-2,-,TGTGCCAGCAGCCTGGTCATCCTCGACGGGGTCGGCTACACCTTC,CASSLVILDGVGYTF